This T cell receptor (beta chain) was found in a study of OX40 agonist ivuxolimab in advanced cancers. Data came from immunoSEQ multiplex PCR; TCRdb stores just in-frame clones and leaves some out. Among around 39,000 clones, approximately 80% were seen once, and the ten largest hold roughly 13%. Individuals having autoimmune disease history or systemic immunosuppression were not enrolled. This clonotype was sampled from an adult with an advanced solid tumor such as melanoma, head and neck, liver or kidney cancer. The sample here was CD4+ or CD8+ T cells sorted from blood, taken in a trial of the OX40 agonist ivuxolimab.

CDR3 bases: TGTGCCAGCAGCCTCGGGACGACGGAGACCCAGTACTTC. This translates into CASSLGTTETQYF. The chain couples TRBV7-9 to TRBJ2-5, with D possibly called TRBD1 or TRBD2 (5 bases each). V shed 5 bases and J shed 5 bases, with 12 bases lying between them. The CDR3 is made up of 13 amino acids. CDR1 is SEHNR and CDR2 is FQNEAQ in the germline V gene (reference sequence).